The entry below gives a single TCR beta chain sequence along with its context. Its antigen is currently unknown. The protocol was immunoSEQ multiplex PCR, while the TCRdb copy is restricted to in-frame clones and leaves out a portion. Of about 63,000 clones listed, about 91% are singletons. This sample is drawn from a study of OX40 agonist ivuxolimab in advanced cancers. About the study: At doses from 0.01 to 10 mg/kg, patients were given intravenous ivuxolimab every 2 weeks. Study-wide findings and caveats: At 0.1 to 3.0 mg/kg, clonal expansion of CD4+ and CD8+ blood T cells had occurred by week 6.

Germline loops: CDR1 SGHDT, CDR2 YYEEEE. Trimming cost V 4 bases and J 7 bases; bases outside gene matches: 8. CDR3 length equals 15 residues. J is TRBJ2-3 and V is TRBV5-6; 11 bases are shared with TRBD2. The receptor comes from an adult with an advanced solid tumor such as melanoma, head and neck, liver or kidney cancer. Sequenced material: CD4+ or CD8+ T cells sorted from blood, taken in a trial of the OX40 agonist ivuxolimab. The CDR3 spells CASSRGLAAGNTQYF. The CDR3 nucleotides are TGTGCCAGCAGCAGGGGACTAGCGGCCGGGAATACGCAGTATTTT.